These T cell receptor beta chains were read from a single sample in a study of blood T cells in healthy people across ages. Each CDR3 protein is one row after TCRdb ran MiXCR on the 5' RACE reads. The data show about 830,000 distinct CDR3 sequences, roughly 60% seen once. The material sequenced was blood. The receptor source for this set is a man aged 30-40 years in good health. The CDR3 runs from the conserved cysteine through the conserved F or W. Fields, in order: J gene, D gene, clone size, V gene, CDR3 protein, CDR3 DNA. D genes are given only for firm matches. Rows may omit the clone size; those that give it use once, few, many or a size class.

>TRBJ2-7|NA|NA|TRBV10-3
CAISGGGATGRYNEQYF
TGTGCCATCAGTGGGGGGGGGGCGACAGGGCGCTACAATGAGCAGTACTTC
>TRBJ1-1|NA|NA|TRBV29-1
CSVFSHGGATEAFF
TGCAGCGTTTTCTCCCACGGCGGGGCCACTGAAGCTTTCTTT
>TRBJ2-5|NA|NA|TRBV2
CASGPDGQETQYF
TGTGCCAGCGGACCGGACGGCCAAGAGACCCAGTACTTC
>TRBJ2-1|TRBD2|NA|TRBV20-1
CSARDPGGRGNEQFF
TGCAGTGCTAGAGATCCTGGCGGGAGGGGGAATGAGCAGTTCTTC
>TRBJ2-7|NA|NA|TRBV28
CASSTQGREQYF
TGTGCCAGCAGTACGCAGGGAAGAGAGCAGTACTTC
>TRBJ2-3|TRBD2|few|TRBV12-3/TRBV12-4
CASSGLDPDTQYF
TGTGCCAGCAGTGGACTAGACCCAGATACGCAGTATTTT
>TRBJ2-5|NA|many|TRBV9
CASSVSGPEETQYF
TGTGCCAGCAGCGTATCTGGCCCTGAAGAGACCCAGTACTTC
>TRBJ2-1|NA|few|TRBV4-3
CASSQDLRDEQFF
TGCGCCAGCAGCCAAGATTTGAGGGATGAGCAGTTCTTC
>TRBJ1-4|NA|NA|TRBV10-3
CAISDSKGPLNEKLFF
TGTGCCATCAGTGACTCGAAGGGACCTCTTAATGAAAAACTGTTTTTT
>TRBJ2-7|NA|NA|TRBV20-1
CSARATGTSGSEQYF
TGCAGTGCTAGAGCCACCGGGACATCGGGTTCCGAGCAGTACTTC
>TRBJ2-3|NA|few|TRBV30
CAWSWGLTDTQYF
TGTGCCTGGAGTTGGGGATTAACAGATACGCAGTATTTT
>TRBJ2-3|NA|NA|TRBV12-3/TRBV12-4
CASSLGGPSDTQYF
TGTGCCAGCAGTTTGGGGGGTCCCTCAGATACGCAGTATTTT
>TRBJ2-3|TRBD2|NA|TRBV7-2
CASSLVGGGADTDTQYF
TGTGCCAGCAGCTTAGTTGGCGGGGGGGCCGACACAGATACGCAGTATTTT
>TRBJ1-2|TRBD1|few|TRBV6-2/TRBV6-3
CASRTMGQAVGYTF
TGTGCCAGCAGAACTATGGGACAGGCAGTTGGCTACACCTTC
>TRBJ2-5|TRBD2|NA|TRBV7-2
CASSLGTSGEEETQYF
TGTGCCAGCAGCTTAGGGACTAGCGGGGAAGAAGAGACCCAGTACTTC
>TRBJ2-2|TRBD2|once|TRBV12-3/TRBV12-4
CASRGAGGTGELFF
TGTGCCAGTAGAGGGGCGGGAGGTACCGGGGAGCTGTTTTTT
>TRBJ2-7|NA|few|TRBV7-2
CASSFSLYEQYF
TGTGCCAGCAGTTTCTCCCTCTACGAGCAGTACTTC
>TRBJ1-2|TRBD1|NA|TRBV7-9
CASSTQGTGLVNYGYTF
TGTGCCAGCAGCACCCAAGGGACAGGGTTGGTGAACTATGGCTACACCTTC
>TRBJ2-1|NA|NA|TRBV20-1
CSASWRGFFNEQFF
TGCAGTGCTAGTTGGCGTGGGTTTTTCAATGAGCAGTTCTTC
>TRBJ2-1|NA|few|TRBV5-1
CASSQSAGSEQFF
TGCGCCAGCAGTCAGTCAGCGGGTTCCGAGCAGTTCTTC
>TRBJ1-1|NA|NA|TRBV3-1
CASTAGPTLTEAFF
TGTGCCAGCACCGCCGGCCCAACCCTAACTGAAGCTTTCTTT
>TRBJ2-1|TRBD2|NA|TRBV5-1
CASSPSVAGGREQFF
TGCGCCAGCAGCCCGTCAGTAGCGGGGGGGCGTGAGCAGTTCTTC
>TRBJ2-3|TRBD1|many|TRBV29-1
CSVRDRETDTQYF
TGCAGCGTCCGGGACAGGGAAACAGATACGCAGTATTTT
>TRBJ1-6|NA|NA|TRBV4-2
CASSPVEGNSPLHF
TGTGCCAGCAGCCCCGTCGAGGGTAATTCACCCCTCCACTTT
>TRBJ2-1|NA|NA|TRBV7-9
CASSSRLVGTNANEQFF
TGTGCCAGCAGCTCCCGACTAGTGGGGACCAATGCAAATGAGCAGTTCTTC
>TRBJ2-3|NA|few|TRBV20-1
CSASVNTDTQYF
TGCAGTGCTAGTGTTAACACAGATACGCAGTATTTT
>TRBJ2-1|NA|NA|TRBV25-1
CASSDPGASPYNEQFF
TGTGCCAGCAGTGACCCAGGGGCTTCTCCTTACAATGAGCAGTTCTTC
>TRBJ1-5|TRBD1|once|TRBV12-3/TRBV12-4
CASSFAGQGDQPQHF
TGTGCCAGCAGTTTTGCGGGACAGGGCGATCAGCCCCAGCATTTT
>TRBJ1-2|NA|NA|TRBV18
CASSPVRGVFYYGYTF
TGTGCCAGCTCACCGGTTCGGGGCGTATTTTACTATGGCTACACCTTC
>TRBJ1-4|TRBD1|NA|TRBV28
CASSSGGYRGMFF
TGTGCCAGCAGTTCCGGAGGCTACAGGGGAATGTTTTTT
>TRBJ2-1|NA|NA|TRBV6-1
CASEGGSTDEQFF
TGTGCCAGCGAGGGGGGATCAACGGATGAGCAGTTCTTC
>TRBJ2-7|TRBD1|NA|TRBV7-2
CASSSSRGIGDEQYF
TGTGCCAGCAGCTCCTCCAGGGGGATCGGAGACGAGCAGTACTTC
>TRBJ1-5|NA|NA|TRBV21-1
CASSKEIRGSSNQPQHF
TGTGCCAGCAGCAAAGAAATTCGGGGTAGTAGCAATCAGCCCCAGCATTTT
>TRBJ2-2|TRBD1|once|TRBV20-1
CSAPGQGAGELFF
TGCAGTGCTCCGGGACAGGGGGCCGGGGAGCTGTTTTTT
>TRBJ1-4|NA|NA|TRBV7-9
CASSLDRGPYATNEKLFF
TGTGCCAGCAGCCTGGATCGGGGTCCTTATGCAACTAATGAAAAACTGTTTTTT
>TRBJ2-3|NA|NA|TRBV28
CASSPGGAGTTSTDTQYF
TGTGCCAGCAGCCCTGGGGGGGCAGGAACGACTAGCACAGATACGCAGTATTTT
>TRBJ2-4|TRBD1|NA|TRBV11-2
CASSSGTGVIDIQYF
TGTGCCAGCAGCTCCGGGACAGGGGTTATAGACATTCAGTACTTC
>TRBJ2-7|NA|NA|TRBV28
CASRKDGFSSYEQYF
TGTGCCAGCAGAAAGGACGGGTTTAGCTCCTACGAGCAGTACTTC